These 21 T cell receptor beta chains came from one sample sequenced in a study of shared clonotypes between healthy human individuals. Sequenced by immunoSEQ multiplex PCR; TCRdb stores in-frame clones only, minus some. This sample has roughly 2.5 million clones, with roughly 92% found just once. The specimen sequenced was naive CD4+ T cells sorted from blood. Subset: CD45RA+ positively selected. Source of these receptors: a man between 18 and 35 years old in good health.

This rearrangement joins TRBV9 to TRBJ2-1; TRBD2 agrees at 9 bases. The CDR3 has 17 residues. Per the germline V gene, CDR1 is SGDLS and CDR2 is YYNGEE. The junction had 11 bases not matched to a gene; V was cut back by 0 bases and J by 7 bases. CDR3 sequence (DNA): TGTGCCAGCAGCGTAGAAGGGGCGGGAGGGAGGCTGAATGAGCAGTTCTTC. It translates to CASSVEGAGGRLNEQFF. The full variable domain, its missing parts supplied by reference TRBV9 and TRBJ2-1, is DSGVTQTPKHLITATGQRVTLRCSPRSGDLSVYWYQQSLDQGLQFLIQYYNGEERAKGNILERFSAQQFPDLHSELNLSSLELGDSALYFCASSVEGAGGRLNEQFFGPGTRLTVL.

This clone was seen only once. CDR3 bases: TGTGCCAGCTCACCCCTAGCGGCCGGGGAGCTGTTTTTT. Translation: CASSPLAAGELFF. J is TRBJ2-2 and V is TRBV18, with 7 bases aligning to TRBD2. The trim removed 3 bases at V and 6 bases at J, leaving 1 base unmatched. The CDR3 runs to 13 residues. CDR1 and CDR2 from the germline V gene are KGHSH and LQKENI.

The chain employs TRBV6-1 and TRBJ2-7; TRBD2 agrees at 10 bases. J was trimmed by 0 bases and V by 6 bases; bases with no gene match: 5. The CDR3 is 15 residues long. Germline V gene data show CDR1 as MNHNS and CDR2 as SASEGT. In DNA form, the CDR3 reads TGTGCCAGCAGGACGACTAGCGGGTACTCCTACGAGCAGTACTTC. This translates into CASRTTSGYSYEQYF.

The CDR3 nucleotides read TGTGCCAGCGATCCGGGGTTCTCTTCAGAGACCCAGTACTTC. Protein: CASDPGFSSETQYF. The rearrangement uses TRBV6-6 and TRBJ2-5; a weak D match, TRBD2 (5 bases). Trimming shortened V by 8 bases and J by 4 bases, and 17 bases separated the two germline ends. Germline V CDR1 and CDR2: MNHNY, SVGAGI (reference sequence). The CDR3 sequence is 14 residues long.

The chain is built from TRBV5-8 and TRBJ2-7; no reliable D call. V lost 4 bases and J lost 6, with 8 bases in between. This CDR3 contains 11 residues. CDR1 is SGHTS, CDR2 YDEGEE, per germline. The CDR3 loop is CASSLVFEQYF. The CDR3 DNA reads TGTGCCAGCAGCCTGGTTTTCGAGCAGTACTTC.

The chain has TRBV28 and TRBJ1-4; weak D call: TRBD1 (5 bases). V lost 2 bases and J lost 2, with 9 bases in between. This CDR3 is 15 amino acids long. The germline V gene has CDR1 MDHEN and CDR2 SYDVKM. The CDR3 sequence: CASSLQGYTNEKLFF. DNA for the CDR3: TGTGCCAGCAGTTTACAGGGTTACACTAATGAAAAACTGTTTTTT. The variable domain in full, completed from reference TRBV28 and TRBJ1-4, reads DVKVTQSSRYLVKRTGEKVFLECVQDMDHENMFWYRQDPGLGLRLIYFSYDVKMKEKGDIPEGYSVSREKKERFSLILESASTNQTSMYLCASSLQGYTNEKLFFGSGTQLSVL.

CDR3 amino acids: CAISSGATLGETQYF. As DNA, the CDR3 is TGTGCCATCAGTAGCGGGGCGACTCTAGGGGAGACCCAGTACTTC. The rearrangement joins TRBV10-3 to TRBJ2-5; 7 nucleotides agree with TRBD2. Looked up from germline, CDR1 is ENHRY and CDR2 is SYGVKD. The V gene end was trimmed by 5 bases and the J gene end by 5 bases; junction bases not matched to a gene: 11. The CDR3 loop spans 15 amino acids.

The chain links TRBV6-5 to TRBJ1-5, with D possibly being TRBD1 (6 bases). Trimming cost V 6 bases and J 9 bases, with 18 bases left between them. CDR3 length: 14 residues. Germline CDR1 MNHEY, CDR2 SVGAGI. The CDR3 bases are TGTGCCAGCAGCCGGGGACAAGATAGAGGGCCCCAGCATTTT. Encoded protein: CASSRGQDRGPQHF.

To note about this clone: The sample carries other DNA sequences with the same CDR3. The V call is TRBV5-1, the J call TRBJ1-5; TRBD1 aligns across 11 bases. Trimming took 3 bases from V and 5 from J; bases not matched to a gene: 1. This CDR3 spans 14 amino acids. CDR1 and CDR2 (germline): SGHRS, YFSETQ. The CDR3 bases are TGCGCCAGCAGCTGGACAGGGGGCGATCAGCCCCAGCATTTT. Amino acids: CASSWTGGDQPQHF. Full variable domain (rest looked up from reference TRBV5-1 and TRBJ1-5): KAGVTQTPRYLIKTRGQQVTLSCSPISGHRSVSWYQQTPGQGLQFLFEYFSETQRNKGNFPGRFSGRQFSNSRSEMNVSTLELGDSALYLCASSWTGGDQPQHFGDGTRLSIL.

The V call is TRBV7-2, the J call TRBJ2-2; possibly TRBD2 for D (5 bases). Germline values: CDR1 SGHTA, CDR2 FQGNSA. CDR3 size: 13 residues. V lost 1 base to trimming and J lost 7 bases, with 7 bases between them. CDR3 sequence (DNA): TGTGCCAGCAGCTTAGGGAGGTTCGGGGAGCTGTTTTTT. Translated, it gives CASSLGRFGELFF. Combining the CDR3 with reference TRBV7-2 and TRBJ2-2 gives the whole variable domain GAGVSQSPSNKVTEKGKDVELRCDPISGHTALYWYRQSLGQGLEFLIYFQGNSAPDKSGLPSDRFSAERTGGSVSTLTIQRTQQEDSAVYLCASSLGRFGELFFGEGSRLTVL.

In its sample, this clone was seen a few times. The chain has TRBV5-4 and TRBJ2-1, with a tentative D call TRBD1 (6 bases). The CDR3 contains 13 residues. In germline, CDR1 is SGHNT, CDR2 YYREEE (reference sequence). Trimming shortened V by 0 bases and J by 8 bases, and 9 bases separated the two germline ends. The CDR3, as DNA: TGTGCCAGCAGCTTGGATCCAGGGGATGAGCAGTTCTTC. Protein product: CASSLDPGDEQFF.

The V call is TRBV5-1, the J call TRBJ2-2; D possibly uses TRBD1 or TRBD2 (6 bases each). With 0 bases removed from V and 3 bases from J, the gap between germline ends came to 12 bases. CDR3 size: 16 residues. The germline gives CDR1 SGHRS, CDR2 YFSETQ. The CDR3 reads CASSLVAGGYTGELFF. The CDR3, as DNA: TGCGCCAGCAGCTTGGTAGCCGGGGGCTACACCGGGGAGCTGTTTTTT.

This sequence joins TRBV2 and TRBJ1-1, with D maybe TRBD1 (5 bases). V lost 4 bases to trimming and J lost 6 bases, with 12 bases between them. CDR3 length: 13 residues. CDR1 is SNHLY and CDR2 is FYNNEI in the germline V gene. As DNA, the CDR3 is TGTGCCAGCAGTGCGAGCAGGGTTCCTGAAGCTTTCTTT. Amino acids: CASSASRVPEAFF.

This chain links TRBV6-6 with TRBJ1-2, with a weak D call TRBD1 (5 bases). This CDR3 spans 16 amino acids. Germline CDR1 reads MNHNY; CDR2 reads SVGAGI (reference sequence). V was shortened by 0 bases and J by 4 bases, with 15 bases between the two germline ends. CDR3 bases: TGTGCCAGCAGTTACTCGGGGCAGGGCCTTGCCTATGGCTACACCTTC. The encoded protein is CASSYSGQGLAYGYTF.

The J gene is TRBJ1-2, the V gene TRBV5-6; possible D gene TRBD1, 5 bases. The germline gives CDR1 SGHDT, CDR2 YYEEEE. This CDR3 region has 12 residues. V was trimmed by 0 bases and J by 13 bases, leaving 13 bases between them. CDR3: CASSLATGVGTF. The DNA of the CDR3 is TGTGCCAGCAGCTTGGCCACGGGGGTTGGCACCTTC.

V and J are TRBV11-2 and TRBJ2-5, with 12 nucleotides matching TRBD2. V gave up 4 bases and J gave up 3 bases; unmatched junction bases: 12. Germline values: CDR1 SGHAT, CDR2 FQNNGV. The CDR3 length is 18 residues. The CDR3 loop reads CASSSPWTSGMGEETQYF. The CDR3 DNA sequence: TGTGCCAGCAGCTCCCCATGGACTAGCGGGATGGGGGAAGAGACCCAGTACTTC.

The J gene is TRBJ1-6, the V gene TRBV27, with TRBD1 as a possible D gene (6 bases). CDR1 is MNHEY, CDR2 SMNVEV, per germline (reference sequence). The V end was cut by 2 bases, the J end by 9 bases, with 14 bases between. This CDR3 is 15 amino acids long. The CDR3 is CASSLNDRFPSPLHF. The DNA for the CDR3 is TGTGCCAGCAGTTTAAACGACAGGTTCCCTTCACCCCTCCACTTT.

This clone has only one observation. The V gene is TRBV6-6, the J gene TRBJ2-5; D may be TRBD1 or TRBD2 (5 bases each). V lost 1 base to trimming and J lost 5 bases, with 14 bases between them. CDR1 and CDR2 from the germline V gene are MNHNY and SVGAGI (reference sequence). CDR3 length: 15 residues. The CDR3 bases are TGTGCCAGCAGTTACTACGGTGGGACCAAGGAGACCCAGTACTTC. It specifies CASSYYGGTKETQYF.

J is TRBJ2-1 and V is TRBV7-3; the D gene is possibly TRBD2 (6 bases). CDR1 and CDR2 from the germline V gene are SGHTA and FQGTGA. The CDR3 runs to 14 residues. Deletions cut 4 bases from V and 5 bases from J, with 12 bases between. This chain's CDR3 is CASSSRGGNNEQFF. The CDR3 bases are TGTGCCAGCAGCTCACGGGGCGGGAACAATGAGCAGTTCTTC. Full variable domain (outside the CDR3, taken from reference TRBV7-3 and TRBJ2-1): GAGVSQTPSNKVTEKGKYVELRCDPISGHTALYWYRQSLGQGPEFLIYFQGTGAADDSGLPNDRFFAVRPEGSVSTLKIQRTERGDSAVYLCASSSRGGNNEQFFGPGTRLTVL.

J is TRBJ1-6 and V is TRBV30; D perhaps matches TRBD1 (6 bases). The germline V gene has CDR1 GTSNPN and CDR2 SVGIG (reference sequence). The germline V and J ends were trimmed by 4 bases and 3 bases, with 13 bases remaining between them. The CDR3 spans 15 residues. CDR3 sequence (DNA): TGTGCCTGGAAACGGACAGAGATCTATAATTCACCCCTCCACTTT. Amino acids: CAWKRTEIYNSPLHF.

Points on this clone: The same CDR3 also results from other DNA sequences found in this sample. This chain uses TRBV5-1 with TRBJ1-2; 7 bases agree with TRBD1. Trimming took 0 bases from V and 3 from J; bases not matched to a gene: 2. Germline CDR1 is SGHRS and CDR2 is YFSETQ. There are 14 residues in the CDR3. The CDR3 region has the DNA TGCGCCAGCAGCTTGGGACAGGGTGACTATGGCTACACCTTC. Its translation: CASSLGQGDYGYTF.